The 18 T cell receptor beta chains given below trace back to one sample, sequenced in a study of T cell changes during pregnancy in multiple sclerosis. TCRdb's copy holds only in-frame clones and misses some; the assay was immunoSEQ multiplex PCR. The sample has some 41,000 clones; about 90% are singletons. The source material was CD8+ T cells from peripheral blood mononuclear cells, sampled in the first trimester of pregnancy. Receptors were obtained from a female donor with multiple sclerosis, enrolled in a pregnancy study.

This clone was counted only a few times. The rearrangement joins TRBV13 to TRBJ1-1; 9 bases map to TRBD1. V was pared by 9 bases and J by 4 bases, with 3 bases of the junction left unmatched. The germline V gene has CDR1 PRHDT and CDR2 FYEKMQ (reference sequence). CDR3 length: 12 residues. The CDR3 DNA sequence: TGTGCCAGTGGGACAGGGAGCACTGAAGCTTTCTTT. Translating it yields CASGTGSTEAFF.

The chain joins TRBV4-2 to TRBJ1-6; TRBD1 agrees at 9 bases. CDR3 size: 15 residues. The germline V gene has CDR1 LGHNA and CDR2 YNFKEQ. V shed 5 bases, J shed 12 bases, and the junction held 11 bases outside the gene matches. The CDR3 is CASSFWTGQGGPLHF. DNA of the CDR3: TGTGCCAGCAGCTTTTGGACGGGACAGGGAGGACCCCTCCACTTT.

The J gene is TRBJ2-7, the V gene TRBV12-5; 8 nucleotides agree with TRBD1. The CDR3 sequence is 14 residues long. The V gene end was trimmed by 7 bases and the J gene end by 3 bases; junction bases not matched to a gene: 8. In germline, CDR1 is LGHNT, CDR2 FRNRAP. CDR3 nucleotide sequence: TGTGCTAGTGCCCTCGGGACAGGTGGCTACGAGCAGTACTTC. Amino acids: CASALGTGGYEQYF.

J is TRBJ2-1 and V is TRBV9; 8 positions match TRBD1. Germline loops: CDR1 SGDLS, CDR2 YYNGEE. The CDR3 has 14 residues. V lost 3 bases to trimming and J lost 8 bases; unmatched junction nucleotides: 7. The CDR3 coding sequence is TGTGCCAGCAGCGCCGAGACAGGGGAGGATGAGCAGTTCTTC. Residues: CASSAETGEDEQFF.

This clone was detected once. Here the CDR3 DNA reads TGTGCCAGCAGCGTGGGACAGGGGACGAACACTGAAGCTTTCTTT. Its protein is CASSVGQGTNTEAFF. The chain recombines TRBV7-6 with TRBJ1-1; 10 bases match TRBD1. The CDR3 loop spans 15 amino acids. Germline V gene sequence: CDR1 SGHVS, CDR2 FNYEAQ. Trimming cost V 5 bases and J 1 base; bases outside gene matches: 4.

The rearrangement joins TRBV19 to TRBJ2-7; the match to TRBD1 covers 11 bases. Germline V CDR1 and CDR2: LNHDA, SQIVND (reference sequence). Trimming cost V 5 bases and J 5 bases; bases outside gene matches: 11. The CDR3 is 16 amino acids. The CDR3 DNA reads TGTGCCAGTAGTCCCCTGGAGGGACAGGGGGTTCACGAGCAGTACTTC. Residues: CASSPLEGQGVHEQYF.

V gene TRBV6-5 combines with J gene TRBJ1-2; 9 bases line up with TRBD1. J was trimmed by 7 bases and V by 2 bases; bases with no gene match: 5. The CDR3 extends over 14 amino acids. The germline gives CDR1 MNHEY, CDR2 SVGAGI. The CDR3: CASSYTGTGSGYTF. The CDR3 DNA reads TGTGCCAGCAGTTACACCGGGACAGGGAGTGGCTACACCTTC.

The chain is built from TRBV27 and TRBJ2-1, with 11 positions matching TRBD2. CDR3 length: 16 residues. With V trimmed by 6 bases and J by 5 bases, 9 bases remained unmatched. The V gene's germline CDR1 is MNHEY and CDR2 SMNVEV (reference sequence). In DNA, the CDR3 is TGTGCCAGCAGCCTTGAAACTAGCGGGAGTGACAATGAGCAGTTCTTC. It yields the protein CASSLETSGSDNEQFF.

This rearrangement joins TRBV5-1 to TRBJ1-1; D perhaps matches TRBD1 (5 bases). Germline loops: CDR1 SGHRS, CDR2 YFSETQ. The V gene lost 2 bases and the J gene lost 6 bases, with 11 bases spanning the gap. There are 13 residues in the CDR3. This CDR3 is CASSFRVMAEAFF. The CDR3 nucleotides are TGCGCCAGCAGCTTCAGGGTGATGGCTGAAGCTTTCTTT.

The V call is TRBV19, the J call TRBJ1-5, with 8 bases fitting TRBD1. V was clipped by 2 bases and J by 1 base; unmatched bases: 7. Germline V gene lookup returns CDR1 LNHDA and CDR2 SQIVND (reference sequence). The CDR3 sequence is 17 residues long. CDR3 residues: CASSIKGTGGSNQPQHF. The CDR3 DNA reads TGTGCCAGTAGTATAAAGGGAACAGGGGGGAGCAATCAGCCCCAGCATTTT.

The chain recombines TRBV4-1 with TRBJ1-1; D ambiguous. Looked up from germline, CDR1 is MGHRA and CDR2 is YSYEKL. The CDR3 totals 13 residues. Trimming took off 1 base at V and 1 base at J, with 4 bases between the two ends. The CDR3 bases are TGCGCCAGCAGCCAAGGCAGGAACACTGAAGCTTTCTTT. It is translated as CASSQGRNTEAFF.

The chain couples TRBV5-6 to TRBJ2-7, with 8 bases lining up with TRBD1. From germline, CDR1 is SGHDT and CDR2 YYEEEE. The J segment lost 12 bases and the V segment lost 2 bases, leaving 4 bases of the junction unmatched. The CDR3 is 11 amino acids. CDR3 DNA: TGTGCCAGCAGCTTTGGACAGGGTATGTACTTC. Protein sequence: CASSFGQGMYF.

The gene calls are TRBV2 and TRBJ2-7; tentative D call: TRBD2 (5 bases). Trimming pared 0 bases from V and 12 bases from J, leaving 12 bases between. Germline V gene sequence: CDR1 SNHLY, CDR2 FYNNEI. The CDR3 extends over 12 amino acids. In DNA form, the CDR3 reads TGTGCCAGCAGTGAAGCGCGGGCTAGCCGGTACTTC. It codes for CASSEARASRYF. Full variable domain (missing parts from reference TRBV2 and TRBJ2-7): EPEVTQTPSHQVTQMGQEVILRCVPISNHLYFYWYRQILGQKVEFLVSFYNNEISEKSEIFDDQFSVERPDGSNFTLKIRSTKLEDSAMYFCASSEARASRYFGPGTRLTVT.

The chain employs TRBV2 and TRBJ2-7, with D possibly TRBD1 on 6 matching bases. The CDR3 spans 14 residues. CDR1 and CDR2 from the germline V gene are SNHLY and FYNNEI. Trimming shortened V by 7 bases and J by 0 bases, and 13 bases separated the two germline ends. CDR3 in DNA: TGTGCCAGCAAGGGGGATGTTGACTCCTACGAGCAGTACTTC. Translation: CASKGDVDSYEQYF.

CDR3 residues: CASSHSPDRGHGYTF. In DNA, the CDR3 is TGTGCCAGCAGCCACTCCCCGGACAGGGGGCATGGCTACACCTTC. V is TRBV27 and J is TRBJ1-2, with TRBD1 identical over 11 bases. Germline V gene data show CDR1 as MNHEY and CDR2 as SMNVEV (reference sequence). The CDR3 sequence is 15 residues long. J was trimmed by 6 bases and V by 6 bases; bases with no gene match: 9.

The V call is TRBV30, the J call TRBJ2-1, with D possibly matching TRBD2 (6 bases). V was cut by 2 bases and J by 10 bases, with 9 bases left in between. Germline V lookup: CDR1 GTSNPN, CDR2 SVGIG (reference sequence). The CDR3 totals 11 residues. CDR3 residues: CAWSRGLEQFF. CDR3 in DNA: TGTGCCTGGAGTCGCGGACTAGAGCAGTTCTTC.

The chain employs TRBV19 and TRBJ1-4; D may be TRBD1 (6 bases). The germline CDR1 and CDR2 sequences are LNHDA and SQIVND (reference sequence). The CDR3 is made up of 12 amino acids. V dropped 5 bases and J dropped 7 bases, with 8 bases sitting between them. CDR3 DNA: TGTGCCAGTAGTGAGGGGGTTGAAAAACTGTTTTTT. This translates into CASSEGVEKLFF.

V is TRBV7-9 and J is TRBJ2-4, with 9 positions matching TRBD1. The CDR3 is 15 amino acids. Per the germline V gene, CDR1 is SEHNR and CDR2 is FQNEAQ (reference sequence). Trimming cost V 2 bases and J 4 bases; bases outside gene matches: 3. The CDR3 region has the DNA TGTGCCAGCAGCTTATTTGGGACAGGGAAAAACATTCAGTACTTC. It translates to CASSLFGTGKNIQYF.